The sequence of this TCR beta chain was determined in a study of shared clonotypes between healthy human individuals. Overall study context: Each donor's CD4 naive and CD4 memory cells filled three plates apiece, CD8 naive two, and CD8 memory one. Overall study findings and caveats: The authors sampled blood alone, and tissue repertoires likely differ. Clonotypes shared by all four donors outscored non-shared clonotypes in generation probability. Naive subsets, compared against memory subsets, generally had larger estimated richness values.

Repertoires were generated with immunoSEQ multiplex PCR, while TCRdb's copy carries only in-frame clones and drops some. The table includes more than 2 million clones, about 95% detected once. From its first to its last residue, the CDR3 has 15 amino acids. Germline CDR1 and CDR2: MDHEN and SYDVKM. Comment on this clone: Its target is not known. It is unclear where the CDR3 begins or ends on the DNA, so no DNA is shown, and the CDR3 is as TCRdb lists it.

CD45RO-negative, CCR7-positively selected cells formed the naive CD8 fraction, excluding terminally differentiated effector memory CD45RA+ cells. Sequenced material: naive CD8+ T cells sorted from blood. This TCR was recovered from a man younger than 30 in good health. The chain couples TRBV28 to TRBJ2-7; no DNA check was done on the table's D call, TRBD1. CDR3 amino acids: CASSFLAGMAYEQYF.